This is a list of T cell receptor beta chains from one sample in a study of T cells in Graves' hyperthyroidism and ophthalmopathy. MiXCR was run by TCRdb on the multiplex PCR reads, yielding one entry per CDR3 protein. The table includes under 600,000 distinct CDR3 sequences, more than 15% detected once. Sequencing was performed on blood. The receptors shown here come from a woman aged 40 to 50 with Graves' ophthalmopathy. Both conserved end residues are part of each CDR3. A D gene is named only where the DNA matches it firmly. Clone size is not always given. Where it is, it says once, few, many or a class for expanded clones.

>TRBJ1-5|-|TRBV19|TRBD1
TGTGCCAGTGATACAGGGGGTGAAATTACCCGAAGCAATCAGCCCCAGCATTTT
CASDTGGEITRSNQPQHF
>TRBJ2-5|many|TRBV20-1|-
TGCAGTGCTAGAGATAGTAGGGGCTCCCAAGAGACCCAGTACTTC
CSARDSRGSQETQYF
>TRBJ2-5|many|TRBV7-9|-
TGTGCCAGCAGCCCCGGCTGGGGCGGAGAGACCCAGTACTTC
CASSPGWGGETQYF
>TRBJ1-5|-|TRBV7-9|-
TGTGCCAGCAGCGCATCAGGGTCTAGCAATCAGCCCCAGCATTTT
CASSASGSSNQPQHF
>TRBJ2-7|-|TRBV6-1|-
TGTGCCAGCAGTGCAGGGGATAGCTACGAGCAGTACTTC
CASSAGDSYEQYF
>TRBJ2-1|-|TRBV10-1|-
TGCGCCAGCAGTGAGTCTTTAGCAGGGAAAGGCTTAGGTCTGTTCTTC
CASSESLAGKGLGLFF
>TRBJ1-6|-|TRBV20-1|-
TGCAGTGCTTACTACCGGGGAATGAACTCACCCCTCCACTTT
CSAYYRGMNSPLHF
>TRBJ2-1|once|TRBV24-1|TRBD2
TGTGCCACCTCTACTAGCGGGTCCTTCAATGAGCAGTTCTTC
CATSTSGSFNEQFF
>TRBJ1-2|many|TRBV28|-
TGTGCCAGCAGAGATGGCTACACCTTC
CASRDGYTF
>TRBJ1-1|-|TRBV10-2|TRBD1
TGCGCCAGCACTGAGACAGGGGCGCGGACTGAAGCTTTCTTT
CASTETGARTEAFF
>TRBJ2-7|many|TRBV5-1|TRBD1
TGCGCCAGCAGCCTACAGGGGCACGAGCAGTACTTC
CASSLQGHEQYF
>TRBJ2-1|many|TRBV6-1|-
TGTGCCAGCAGTCCACAGCGGAGCTCCTACAATGAGCAGTTCTTC
CASSPQRSSYNEQFF
>TRBJ2-1|many|TRBV20-1|TRBD2
TGCAGTGCTATTACGCGAGCGGGAGGGACCTACAATGAGCAGTTCTTC
CSAITRAGGTYNEQFF
>TRBJ2-4|-|TRBV12-3/TRBV12-4|-
TGTGCCAGCAAGGTGGACTCCGGCGGGGTCATTCAGTACTTC
CASKVDSGGVIQYF
>TRBJ2-1|many|TRBV3-1|-
TGTGCCAGCAGCCAAGATCGGAGCGCAGGGCAGTTCTTC
CASSQDRSAGQFF
>TRBJ2-5|many|TRBV20-1|-
TGCAGTGCTAGAGATCTACAATTGCAAGAGACCCAGTACTTC
CSARDLQLQETQYF
>TRBJ2-7|many|TRBV20-1|TRBD2
TGCAGTGCTAGAGATCTCAAGACTAGCGGGAGTAACGAGCAGTACTTC
CSARDLKTSGSNEQYF
>TRBJ2-1|few|TRBV18|TRBD1
TGTGCCAGCTCACCAGGGACAGGGAGAATCAATGAGCAGTTCTTC
CASSPGTGRINEQFF
>TRBJ2-5|many|TRBV7-2|-
TGTGCCAGCGAAACAAACGCGGGAACTCGAATGTACTTC
CASETNAGTRMYF
>TRBJ1-1|-|TRBV24-1|TRBD1
TGTGCCACCAGTGACACGCCCGGGACAGGGAGGAACACTGAAGCTTTCTTT
CATSDTPGTGRNTEAFF
>TRBJ1-5|few|TRBV6-5|-
TGTGCCAGCAGTTACTCGGGGGGTCCGGGAGGACATCAGCCCCAGCATTTT
CASSYSGGPGGHQPQHF
>TRBJ2-7|-|TRBV14|-
TGTGCCAGCAGCCAGGGACCCGGGATTTTTTACGAGCAGTACTTC
CASSQGPGIFYEQYF
>TRBJ2-1|many|TRBV12-3/TRBV12-4|TRBD2
TGTGCCAGCAGTTTAAGCCCCCAGGGGCTAGCGGGGGTCCAAGAGCAGTTCTTC
CASSLSPQGLAGVQEQFF
>TRBJ2-1|-|TRBV6-1|-
TGTGCCAGCAGTAACCGGGACATCAATGGGCAGTTCTTC
CASSNRDINGQFF
>TRBJ2-7|-|TRBV6-5|TRBD2
TGTGCCAGCAGTAACCTAGCGGGGAGCTCCTACGAGCAGTACTTC
CASSNLAGSSYEQYF
>TRBJ2-1|many|TRBV20-1|TRBD2
TGCAGTGCTAGAGTACTAGCGGGAGTACACAATGAGCAGTTCTTC
CSARVLAGVHNEQFF
>TRBJ1-2|-|TRBV4-1|-
TGCGCCAGCAGCTCGTGGACGGAGAACTATGGCTACACCTTC
CASSSWTENYGYTF
>TRBJ1-5|-|TRBV12-3/TRBV12-4|-
TGTGCCAGCAGTTTGGATAGGTTTAGCAATCAGCCCCAGCATTTT
CASSLDRFSNQPQHF